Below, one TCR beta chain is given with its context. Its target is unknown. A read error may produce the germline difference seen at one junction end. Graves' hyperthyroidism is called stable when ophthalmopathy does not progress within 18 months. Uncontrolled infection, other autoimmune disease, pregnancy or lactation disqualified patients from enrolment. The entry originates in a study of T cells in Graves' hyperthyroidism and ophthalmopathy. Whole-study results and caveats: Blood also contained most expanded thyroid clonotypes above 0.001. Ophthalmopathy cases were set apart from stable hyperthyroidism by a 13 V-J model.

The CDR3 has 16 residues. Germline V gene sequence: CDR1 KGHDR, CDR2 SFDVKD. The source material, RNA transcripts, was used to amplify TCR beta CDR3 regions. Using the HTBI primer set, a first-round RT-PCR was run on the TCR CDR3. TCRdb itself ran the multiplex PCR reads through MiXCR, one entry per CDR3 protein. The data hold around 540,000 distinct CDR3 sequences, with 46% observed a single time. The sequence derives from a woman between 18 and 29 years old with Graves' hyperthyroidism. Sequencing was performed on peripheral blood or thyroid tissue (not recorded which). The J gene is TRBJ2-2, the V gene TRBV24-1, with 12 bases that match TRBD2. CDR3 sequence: CATSDPTSGRGDEQFF. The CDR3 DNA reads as TGTGCCACCAGTGATCCGACTAGCGGGAGAGGGGATGAGCAGTTTTTT.